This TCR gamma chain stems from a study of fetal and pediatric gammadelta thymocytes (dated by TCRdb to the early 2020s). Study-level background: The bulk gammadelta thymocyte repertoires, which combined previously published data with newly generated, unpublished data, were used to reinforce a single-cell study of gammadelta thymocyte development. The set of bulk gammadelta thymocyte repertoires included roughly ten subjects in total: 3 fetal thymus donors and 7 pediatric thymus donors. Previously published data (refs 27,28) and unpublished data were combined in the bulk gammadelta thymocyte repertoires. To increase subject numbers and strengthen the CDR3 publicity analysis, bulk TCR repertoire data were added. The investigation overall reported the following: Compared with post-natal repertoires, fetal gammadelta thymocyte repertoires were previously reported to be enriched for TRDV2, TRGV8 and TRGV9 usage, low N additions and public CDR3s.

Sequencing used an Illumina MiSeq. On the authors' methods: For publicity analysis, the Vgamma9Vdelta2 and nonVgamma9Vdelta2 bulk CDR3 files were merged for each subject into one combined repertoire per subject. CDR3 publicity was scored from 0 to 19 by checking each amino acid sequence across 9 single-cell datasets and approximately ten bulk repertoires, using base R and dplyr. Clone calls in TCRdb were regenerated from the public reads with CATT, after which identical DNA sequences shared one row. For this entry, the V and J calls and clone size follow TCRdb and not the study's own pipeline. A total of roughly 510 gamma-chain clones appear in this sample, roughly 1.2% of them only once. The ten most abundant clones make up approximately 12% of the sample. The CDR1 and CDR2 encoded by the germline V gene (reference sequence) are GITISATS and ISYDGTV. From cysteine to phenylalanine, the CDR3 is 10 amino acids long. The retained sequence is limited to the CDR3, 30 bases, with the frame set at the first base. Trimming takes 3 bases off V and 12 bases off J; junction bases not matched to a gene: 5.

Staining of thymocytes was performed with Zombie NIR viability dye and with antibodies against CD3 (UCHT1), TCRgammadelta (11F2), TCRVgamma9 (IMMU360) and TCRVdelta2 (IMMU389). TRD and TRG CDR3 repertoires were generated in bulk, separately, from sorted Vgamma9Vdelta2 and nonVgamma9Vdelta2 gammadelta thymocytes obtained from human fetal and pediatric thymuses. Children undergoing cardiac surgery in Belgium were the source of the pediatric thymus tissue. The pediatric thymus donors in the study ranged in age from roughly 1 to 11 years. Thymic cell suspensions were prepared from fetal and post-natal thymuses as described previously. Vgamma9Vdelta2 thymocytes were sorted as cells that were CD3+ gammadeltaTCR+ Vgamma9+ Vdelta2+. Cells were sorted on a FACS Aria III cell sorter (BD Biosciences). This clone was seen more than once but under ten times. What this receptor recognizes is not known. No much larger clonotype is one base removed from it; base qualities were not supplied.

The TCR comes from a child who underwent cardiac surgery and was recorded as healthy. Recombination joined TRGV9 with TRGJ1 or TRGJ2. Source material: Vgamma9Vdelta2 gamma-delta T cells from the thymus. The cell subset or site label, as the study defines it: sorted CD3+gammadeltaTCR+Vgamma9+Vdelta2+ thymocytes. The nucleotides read TGTGCCTTGTGGGAGAGGTGGAAACTCTTT. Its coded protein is CALWERWKLF.